This entry lists 5 T cell receptor beta chains sequenced from one sample in a study of blood T cell repertoires in COVID-19. Only in-frame clones appear in the TCRdb table, and some are missing; sequencing was by immunoSEQ multiplex PCR. Of 130,000 or so clones in the sample, 75% to 85% are singletons; the top ten hold about 5%. Sequenced sample: peripheral blood. Receptors originate from a woman in her 70s with COVID-19, enrolled during active disease.

The chain employs TRBV15 and TRBJ1-1; no clear D. Germline lookup yields CDR1 LNHNV and CDR2 YYDKDF (reference sequence). Trimming shortened V by 3 bases and J by 3 bases, and 8 bases separated the two germline ends. The length of the CDR3 is 13 residues. As DNA, the CDR3 is TGTGCCACCAGCAGCCTCGCGGACACTGAAGCTTTCTTT. It yields the protein CATSSLADTEAFF.

The chain is built from TRBV7-9 and TRBJ1-5; TRBD1 might be the D (6 bases). The germline V and J ends were trimmed by 4 bases and 2 bases, with 12 bases remaining between them. The germline V gene encodes CDR1 SEHNR and CDR2 FQNEAQ (reference sequence). This CDR3 spans 15 amino acids. The CDR3 DNA reads TGTGCCAGCAGCTCGACAGGTTTTGGCAATCAGCCCCAGCATTTT. Protein: CASSSTGFGNQPQHF.

In its sample, this clone was seen once. This rearrangement joins TRBV3-1 (or the pseudogene TRBV3-2) to TRBJ2-5; 14 nucleotides line up with TRBD2. The CDR3 loop spans 16 amino acids. Per the germline V gene, CDR1 is LGHDT and CDR2 is YNNKEL (reference sequence). V trimming: 0 bases; J trimming: 4 bases; junction bases outside the gene matches: 1. Written as DNA, the CDR3 is TGTGCCAGCAGCCAAGACGGGACTAGCGGGGGAGAGACCCAGTACTTC. Protein: CASSQDGTSGGETQYF.

The chain joins TRBV29-1 to TRBJ2-3, with D unresolved. V was pared by 3 bases and J by 2 bases, with 9 bases between. The CDR3 sequence is 13 residues long. Germline V gene sequence: CDR1 SQVTM, CDR2 ANQGSEA. The DNA of the CDR3 is TGCAGCGTTGATAGCCAACTCACAGATACGCAGTATTTT. Its protein product is CSVDSQLTDTQYF.

The rearrangement uses TRBV6-5 and TRBJ1-1; D unclear. CDR1 and CDR2 (germline): MNHEY, SVGAGI. V was clipped by 3 bases and J by 10 bases, with 15 bases between them. CDR3 length equals 13 residues. CDR3 sequence: CASSYFKGVGAFF. The CDR3 DNA follows: TGTGCCAGCAGTTATTTTAAGGGAGTGGGAGCTTTCTTT.